The 2 T cell receptor beta chains in this list originate from one sample, sequenced in a study of untreated major depressive disorder. Study conclusions and caveats: TRBV05-01 (Vbeta 5.1) usage was higher in CD4+ T cells of depressed patients than controls.

The protocol was immunoSEQ multiplex PCR, while the TCRdb copy is restricted to in-frame clones and leaves out a portion. The sample consists of around 13,000 clones, 90% to 95% of them appearing once. These receptors have no identified antigens. What was sequenced was CD4+ T cells from PBMCs. Source of these receptors: a woman in her 30s with major depressive disorder.

The chain carries TRBV7-2 and TRBJ2-3; 10 positions match TRBD2. With 1 base clipped from V and 0 bases from J, the junction kept 7 bases outside the gene matches. The CDR3 runs 18 residues. Per the germline V gene, CDR1 is SGHTA and CDR2 is FQGNSA. The CDR3 DNA reads TGTGCCAGCAGCTTAGGTCTAGCGGGAGCCCGTAGCACAGATACGCAGTATTTT. Its protein product is CASSLGLAGARSTDTQYF.

The rearrangement links TRBV4-1 to TRBJ2-5; 10 bases match TRBD1. The ends lost 1 base at V and 4 bases at J; junction bases unmatched: 6. Germline CDR1 is MGHRA and CDR2 is YSYEKL. The CDR3 has 16 residues. Here the CDR3 DNA reads TGCGCCAGCAGCCAAGTCGAATGGACAGGGGGAGAGACCCAGTACTTC. It specifies CASSQVEWTGGETQYF.